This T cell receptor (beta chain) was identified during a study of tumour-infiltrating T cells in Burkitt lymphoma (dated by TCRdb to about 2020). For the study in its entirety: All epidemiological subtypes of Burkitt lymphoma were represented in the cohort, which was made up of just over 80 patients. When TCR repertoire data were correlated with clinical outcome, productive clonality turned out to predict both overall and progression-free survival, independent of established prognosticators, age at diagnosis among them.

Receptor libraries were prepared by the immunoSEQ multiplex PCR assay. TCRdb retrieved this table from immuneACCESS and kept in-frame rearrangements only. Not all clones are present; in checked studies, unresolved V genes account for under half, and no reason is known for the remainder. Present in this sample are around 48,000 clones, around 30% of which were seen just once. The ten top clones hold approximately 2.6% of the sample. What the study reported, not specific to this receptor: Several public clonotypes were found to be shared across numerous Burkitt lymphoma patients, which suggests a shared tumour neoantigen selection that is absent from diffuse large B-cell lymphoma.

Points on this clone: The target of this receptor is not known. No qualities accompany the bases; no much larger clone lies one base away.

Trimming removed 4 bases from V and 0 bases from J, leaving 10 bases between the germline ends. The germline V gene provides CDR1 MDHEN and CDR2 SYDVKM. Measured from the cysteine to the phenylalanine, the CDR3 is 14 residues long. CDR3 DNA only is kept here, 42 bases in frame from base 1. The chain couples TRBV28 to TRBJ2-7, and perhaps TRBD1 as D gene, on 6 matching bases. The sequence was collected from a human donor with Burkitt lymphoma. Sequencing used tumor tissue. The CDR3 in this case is CASSSGTPSYEQYF. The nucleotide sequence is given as TGTGCCAGCAGTTCCGGGACACCCTCCTACGAGCAGTACTTC.